Listed here are 23 T cell receptor beta chains from one sample, sequenced in a study of blood T cell repertoires in COVID-19. Some clones are missing from TCRdb's copy, which holds only in-frame ones; the method was immunoSEQ multiplex PCR. The sample consists of some 110,000 clones, around four fifths of them appearing once. Source material: peripheral blood. The receptors were gathered from a man in his sixties with acute or convalescent COVID-19.

The V call is TRBV9, the J call TRBJ2-3; no clear D gene. Germline V gives CDR1 SGDLS, CDR2 YYNGEE. The CDR3 consists of 15 residues. The germline V and J ends were trimmed by 0 bases and 2 bases, with 10 bases remaining between them. The CDR3 region is CASSVGFYDTDTQYF. CDR3 DNA: TGTGCCAGCAGCGTAGGCTTCTACGACACAGATACGCAGTATTTT.

The gene calls are TRBV9 and TRBJ2-1; 10 bases map to TRBD2. Germline CDR1 SGDLS, CDR2 YYNGEE. V lost 4 bases to trimming and J lost 8 bases; unmatched junction nucleotides: 12. This CDR3 is built from 16 residues. The CDR3 bases are TGTGCCAGCAGCTCCCGATCTAGCGGGAGTCTCTATGAGCAGTTCTTC. This sequence encodes CASSSRSSGSLYEQFF.

V and J are TRBV19 and TRBJ2-1; TRBD2 matches at 10 bases. The ends lost 9 bases at V and 8 bases at J; junction bases unmatched: 10. This CDR3 spans 14 amino acids. The V gene's germline CDR1 is LNHDA and CDR2 SQIVND (reference sequence). As DNA, the CDR3 is TGTGCCAGCCATAGGGCTAGCGGGAGCTATGAGCAGTTCTTC. Protein: CASHRASGSYEQFF.

This clone was found a few times. This sequence joins TRBV18 and TRBJ1-4, with no clear D. CDR1 and CDR2 (germline): KGHSH, LQKENI. Trimming removed 3 bases at V and 8 bases at J, with 13 bases between. The CDR3 has 14 residues. The CDR3 region is CASSPGSLKEKLFF. The CDR3 DNA reads TGTGCCAGCTCACCGGGGAGCTTGAAGGAAAAACTGTTTTTT.

The J gene is TRBJ2-3, the V gene TRBV5-8; 11 bases align to TRBD2. This CDR3 contains 18 residues. CDR1 SGHTS and CDR2 YDEGEE come from the germline V gene. The V and J ends lost 0 bases and 2 bases, in that order; junction bases with no gene match: 8. As DNA, the CDR3 is TGTGCCAGCAGCTTGGGCATAGCGGGAGGGCGTGCCACAGATACGCAGTATTTT. Translation gives CASSLGIAGGRATDTQYF.

The V gene is TRBV15, the J gene TRBJ1-2, with D perhaps matching TRBD1 (5 bases). The CDR3 contains 16 residues. V lost 2 bases and J 6 bases, leaving 19 bases between the germline ends. Germline V gene data show CDR1 as LNHNV and CDR2 as YYDKDF (reference sequence). CDR3 sequence: CATSRTLGAERDGYTF. The CDR3 DNA is TGTGCCACCAGCAGAACTCTAGGGGCCGAGAGAGATGGCTACACCTTC. The whole variable domain, filled in from reference TRBV15 and TRBJ1-2, reads DAMVIQNPRYQVTQFGKPVTLSCSQTLNHNVMYWYQQKSSQAPKLLFHYYDKDFNNEADTPDNFQSRRPNTSFCFLDIRSPGLGDTAMYLCATSRTLGAERDGYTFGSGTRLTVV.

The J gene is TRBJ1-4, the V gene TRBV29-1; D might be TRBD1 (5 bases). The V and J ends lost 6 bases and 0 bases respectively, with 17 bases between them. The CDR3 length is 16 residues. Germline V gene sequence: CDR1 SQVTM, CDR2 ANQGSEA. As DNA, the CDR3 is TGCAGCGTGCAGGGCGAGAGTCTTGCAACTAATGAAAAACTGTTTTTT. It codes for CSVQGESLATNEKLFF.

The chain couples TRBV5-4 to TRBJ1-2; maybe TRBD1 (5 bases). The V gene lost 3 bases and the J gene lost 4 bases, with 7 bases spanning the gap. Germline V gene sequence: CDR1 SGHNT, CDR2 YYREEE (reference sequence). This CDR3 has 12 residues. CDR3 sequence: CASSSTAYGYTF. CDR3 nucleotide sequence: TGTGCCAGCAGCTCGACAGCCTATGGCTACACCTTC.

The chain combines TRBV30 with TRBJ1-2; weak D call: TRBD1 (5 bases). In germline, CDR1 is GTSNPN, CDR2 SVGIG (reference sequence). The length of the CDR3 is 15 residues. V gave up 1 base and J gave up 8 bases, with 20 bases separating them. DNA for the CDR3: TGTGCCTGGAGTGCCGACGGGGGAGGACCGTACGGCTACACCTTC. Its translation is CAWSADGGGPYGYTF.

This chain joins TRBV11-2 and TRBJ2-7, with TRBD2 identical over 9 bases. From germline, CDR1 is SGHAT and CDR2 FQNNGV. Losses at the gene ends were 6 bases for V and 2 bases for J; bases not matched to a gene: 2. CDR3 size: 13 residues. The CDR3, as DNA: TGTGCCAGCAGGGCTAGCGGGACCTACGAGCAGTACGTC. It encodes CASRASGTYEQYV.

This chain connects TRBV5-4 to TRBJ2-5, with D possibly TRBD1 on 7 matching bases. CDR1 is SGHNT, CDR2 YYREEE, per germline (reference sequence). The V end was cut by 0 bases, the J end by 5 bases, with 11 bases between. This CDR3 comprises 14 residues. CDR3 loop: CASSLARGRETQYF. As DNA, the CDR3 is TGTGCCAGCAGCTTGGCCAGGGGGAGGGAGACCCAGTACTTC.

This chain connects TRBV29-1 to TRBJ2-3; TRBD2 agrees at 8 bases. From germline, CDR1 is SQVTM and CDR2 ANQGSEA. CDR3 length equals 15 residues. V shed 4 bases and J 2 bases; nucleotides not matched to a gene: 8. Here the CDR3 DNA reads TGCAGCGTTGTCGGGTCGGGAGGGCCCACAGATACGCAGTATTTT. Protein product: CSVVGSGGPTDTQYF.

The chain couples TRBV2 to TRBJ2-1; TRBD2 agrees at 14 bases. J lost 9 bases, V lost 6 bases, and 16 bases had no gene match. There are 18 residues in the CDR3. Per the germline V gene, CDR1 is SNHLY and CDR2 is FYNNEI. As DNA, the CDR3 is TGTGCCAGCAGCAAATTTTGGACTAGCGGGAGGTCTTTGGGTGAGCAGTTCTTC. It codes for CASSKFWTSGRSLGEQFF.

This sequence joins TRBV6-1 and TRBJ1-5, with 7 bases lining up with TRBD1. Trimming removed 3 bases from V and 1 base from J; junction bases left unmatched: 6. The germline V gene has CDR1 MNHNS and CDR2 SASEGT. The CDR3 length is 16 residues. The CDR3 loop is CASSELGTVSNQPQHF. In DNA form, the CDR3 reads TGTGCCAGCAGTGAGCTCGGGACAGTCAGCAATCAGCCCCAGCATTTT.

The rearrangement links TRBV6-6 to TRBJ1-4; D possibly corresponds to TRBD1 (6 bases). V lost 6 bases, J lost 8 bases, and 16 bases lay in between. The CDR3 has 14 residues. Germline V gives CDR1 MNHNY, CDR2 SVGAGI (reference sequence). The CDR3 is CASRPWTAYEKLFF. Here the CDR3 DNA reads TGTGCCAGCAGACCTTGGACAGCATACGAAAAACTGTTTTTT.

This chain connects TRBV5-4 to TRBJ1-2; no firm D call. V lost 0 bases and J 7 bases, leaving 13 bases between the germline ends. The CDR3 consists of 14 residues. The germline V gene encodes CDR1 SGHNT and CDR2 YYREEE (reference sequence). The CDR3 DNA follows: TGTGCCAGCAGCTTGGGGCTCGGGGATGGTGGCTACACCTTC. This encodes CASSLGLGDGGYTF. The full variable domain, completed using reference TRBV5-4 and TRBJ1-2, is ETGVTQSPTHLIKTRGQQVTLRCSSQSGHNTVSWYQQALGQGPQFIFQYYREEENGRGNFPPRFSGLQFPNYSSELNVNALELDDSALYLCASSLGLGDGGYTFGSGTRLTVV.

This clone came up a few times. The V and J genes are TRBV27 and TRBJ2-2; 8 nucleotides match TRBD2. The V gene's germline CDR1 is MNHEY and CDR2 SMNVEV (reference sequence). This CDR3 is 17 amino acids long. The V gene end was trimmed by 5 bases and the J gene end by 4 bases; junction bases not matched to a gene: 12. The CDR3 sequence: CASSKNSGTIGTGELFF. The CDR3 region has the DNA TGTGCCAGCAGTAAGAATAGCGGGACGATAGGCACCGGGGAGCTGTTTTTT.

The CDR3 loop is CASSLARGLAEAFF. CDR3 nucleotides: TGCGCCAGCAGCTTGGCCAGGGGGTTAGCTGAAGCTTTCTTT. The chain uses TRBV5-1 and TRBJ1-1, with 7 bases lining up with TRBD1. The CDR3 runs 14 residues. V dropped 0 bases and J dropped 6; count of bases not matched to a gene: 5. In germline, CDR1 is SGHRS, CDR2 YFSETQ.

The genes are TRBV6-2 or TRBV6-3 and TRBJ1-1; D is uncertain. The V end lost 8 bases, the J end lost 6 bases, and 16 bases lay between the germline ends. Germline V lookup: CDR1 MNHEY, CDR2 SVGEGT. The CDR3 totals 13 residues. In DNA form, the CDR3 reads TGTGCCAGCGGCCTCAATCCCGGGGCTGAAGCTTTCTTT. It translates to CASGLNPGAEAFF.

The J gene is TRBJ2-5, the V gene TRBV11-3; D gene unclear. CDR1 and CDR2 (germline): SGHNT, YENEEA. This CDR3 has 15 amino acids. V lost 0 bases, J lost 4 bases, and 12 bases lay in between. CDR3 amino acids: CASSLDMSSRETQYF. Here the CDR3 DNA reads TGTGCCAGCAGCTTAGATATGTCCTCCCGAGAGACCCAGTACTTC.

This chain connects TRBV5-1 to TRBJ2-7, with D perhaps matching TRBD2 (5 bases). CDR3 length: 14 residues. CDR1 is SGHRS, CDR2 YFSETQ, per germline. Trimming stripped 2 bases from V and 7 bases from J, with 16 bases between. DNA of the CDR3: TGCGCCAGCAGCTTAAGGATCCGGGAAGGAGAGCAGTACTTC. It is translated as CASSLRIREGEQYF.

The chain employs TRBV27 and TRBJ2-7, with 8 nucleotides matching TRBD2. The CDR3 consists of 16 residues. CDR1 and CDR2 from the germline V gene are MNHEY and SMNVEV (reference sequence). J gave up 6 bases and V 8 bases, and 18 bases lay outside the gene matches. The CDR3 loop is CASRSTTGTRALEQYF. As DNA, the CDR3 is TGTGCCAGCCGATCGACAACGGGGACTAGGGCTCTCGAGCAGTACTTC.

The rearrangement joins TRBV12-3 or TRBV12-4 to TRBJ2-1, with TRBD2 matching 7 bases. Trimming cost V 5 bases and J 10 bases; bases outside gene matches: 2. This CDR3 is built from 11 residues. The CDR3 DNA reads TGTGCCAGCAGTCCGGGAGGCGAGCAGTTCTTC. This codes for CASSPGGEQFF.